These 16 T cell receptor beta chains came from one sample sequenced in a study of shared clonotypes between healthy human individuals. Only in-frame clones appear in the TCRdb table, and some are missing; sequencing was by immunoSEQ multiplex PCR. The table lists a few hundred thousand clones, about 96% of them singletons. Sample: naive CD4+ T cells sorted from blood. Subset specified: CD45RA+ positively selected. These TCRs come from a woman in her twenties or thirties in good health.

The chain couples TRBV11-2 to TRBJ1-3; no clear D. The CDR3 has 16 residues. Germline V lookup: CDR1 SGHAT, CDR2 FQNNGV. Trimming removed 5 bases at V and 0 bases at J, with 14 bases between. The CDR3: CASSPRTSSSGNTIYF. In DNA form, the CDR3 reads TGTGCCAGCAGCCCCCGGACGTCGAGCTCTGGAAACACCATATATTTT.

The V gene is TRBV7-3, the J gene TRBJ2-1; D remains unclear. Trimming took 2 bases from V and 6 from J, leaving 11 bases between them. The germline gives CDR1 SGHTA, CDR2 FQGTGA. CDR3 length: 14 residues. The CDR3 loop is CASSLVGSSNEQFF. CDR3 DNA: TGTGCCAGCAGCTTAGTGGGTTCGTCCAATGAGCAGTTCTTC.

The table lists this clone with a count of one. The same CDR3 is also encoded by other DNA sequences in this sample. The rearrangement joins TRBV5-1 to TRBJ2-3; 10 bases agree with TRBD2. The CDR3 contains 14 residues. Trimming removed 3 bases from V and 4 bases from J; junction bases left unmatched: 2. Germline CDR1 SGHRS, CDR2 YFSETQ. CDR3 in DNA: TGCGCCAGCAGCTCAGCGGGAGGGCCAGATACGCAGTATTTT. This sequence encodes CASSSAGGPDTQYF.

V is TRBV6-5 and J is TRBJ1-2; weak D call: TRBD1 (5 bases). CDR3 length: 14 amino acids. Looked up from germline, CDR1 is MNHEY and CDR2 is SVGAGI. V was trimmed by 0 bases and J by 8 bases, leaving 13 bases between them. The CDR3 DNA reads TGTGCCAGCAGTTACTCTTGGGGGGATCGGGGCTACACCTTC. Translating it yields CASSYSWGDRGYTF.

The rearrangement joins TRBV6-1 to TRBJ2-1; D ambiguous. Germline-derived CDR1 and CDR2 are MNHNS and SASEGT. This CDR3 is 14 amino acids long. The V end lost 1 base, the J end lost 5 bases, and 9 bases lay between the germline ends. The CDR3 protein is CASSEERYNNEQFF. CDR3 sequence (DNA): TGTGCCAGCAGTGAAGAGAGATATAACAATGAGCAGTTCTTC.

This chain links TRBV28 with TRBJ1-1; 7 bases are a match to TRBD1. Germline values: CDR1 MDHEN, CDR2 SYDVKM. The J segment lost 0 bases and the V segment lost 4 bases, leaving 5 bases of the junction unmatched. This CDR3 is 15 amino acids long. CDR3 amino acids: CASSSSGQLNTEAFF. The DNA of the CDR3 is TGTGCCAGCAGTTCCTCGGGACAGTTGAACACTGAAGCTTTCTTT.

This chain joins TRBV6-1 and TRBJ2-7; D ambiguous. The CDR3 is 13 amino acids. The V and J ends lost 8 bases and 3 bases respectively, with 14 bases between them. In germline, CDR1 is MNHNS, CDR2 SASEGT. The chain's CDR3 is CASAGRILYEQYF. DNA for the CDR3: TGTGCCAGCGCAGGACGGATTCTCTACGAGCAGTACTTC.

The chain employs TRBV6-5 and TRBJ1-3; D gene uncertain. Germline values: CDR1 MNHEY, CDR2 SVGAGI. This CDR3 has 16 residues. V gave up 4 bases and J gave up 2 bases, with 15 bases separating them. CDR3 loop: CASSSSLGLTGNTIYF. The CDR3 DNA follows: TGTGCCAGCAGTTCATCTTTAGGGCTAACTGGAAACACCATATATTTT.

The chain recombines TRBV5-4 with TRBJ2-3; no firm D call. Germline V gene lookup returns CDR1 SGHNT and CDR2 YYREEE (reference sequence). The ends were cut back, 1 base at V and 1 base at J, with 7 bases in the middle. The CDR3 contains 14 residues. The CDR3 DNA is TGTGCCAGCAGCTTGATTACCGGCACAGATACGCAGTATTTT. Translating it yields CASSLITGTDTQYF.

J is TRBJ1-5 and V is TRBV5-1; D is perhaps TRBD1 (6 bases). The CDR3 runs to 15 residues. Trimming shortened V by 4 bases and J by 0 bases, and 11 bases separated the two germline ends. CDR1 is SGHRS and CDR2 is YFSETQ in the germline V gene. The CDR3 DNA sequence: TGCGCCAGCAGCATAGGACAGTATAGCAATCAGCCCCAGCATTTT. It is translated as CASSIGQYSNQPQHF.

V gene TRBV5-1 combines with J gene TRBJ2-3; 10 bases map to TRBD2. This CDR3 has 14 amino acids. Germline V gives CDR1 SGHRS, CDR2 YFSETQ. V lost 5 bases and J lost 5; bases outside the gene matches: 5. The CDR3 loop reads CASSLIAGGDTQYF. The CDR3 nucleotides are TGCGCCAGCAGTTTAATAGCGGGAGGAGATACGCAGTATTTT.

The V and J genes are TRBV7-9 and TRBJ2-2; TRBD2 matches 8 bases. V was clipped by 3 bases and J by 1 base; unmatched bases: 13. In germline, CDR1 is SEHNR, CDR2 FQNEAQ (reference sequence). The CDR3 totals 19 residues. The CDR3 is CASSFQWSAGGGNTGELFF. The CDR3 nucleotides read TGTGCCAGCAGCTTCCAGTGGAGTGCGGGAGGAGGGAACACCGGGGAGCTGTTTTTT.

The rearrangement joins TRBV25-1 to TRBJ2-7, with TRBD2 as a possible D gene (7 bases). Germline CDR1 and CDR2: MGHDK and SYGVNS. This CDR3 spans 14 amino acids. The V end was cut by 3 bases, the J end by 3 bases, with 12 bases between. Here the CDR3 reads CASSERGLGYEQYF. Here the CDR3 DNA reads TGTGCCAGCAGTGAGCGGGGGCTTGGCTACGAGCAGTACTTC.

The genes are TRBV19 and TRBJ2-1; 7 bases are a match to TRBD2. V dropped 7 bases and J dropped 2; count of bases not matched to a gene: 8. The CDR3 extends over 15 amino acids. Per germline, CDR1 LNHDA and CDR2 SQIVND (reference sequence). The CDR3 DNA reads as TGTGCCAGTACCGTGGGGACTAACACCTACAATGAGCAGTTCTTC. Translated: CASTVGTNTYNEQFF.

V gene TRBV28 combines with J gene TRBJ2-1, with D maybe TRBD1 (6 bases). This CDR3 spans 15 amino acids. Germline V gene data show CDR1 as MDHEN and CDR2 as SYDVKM. V was clipped by 8 bases and J by 3 bases, with 17 bases between them. The CDR3 nucleotides read TGTGCCAGCTCCGAACACAGGGTGTACTACAATGAGCAGTTCTTC. Encoded protein: CASSEHRVYYNEQFF.

J is TRBJ2-3 and V is TRBV5-1; 7 bases are a match to TRBD2. The CDR3 length is 14 residues. Per germline, CDR1 SGHRS and CDR2 YFSETQ. V was pared by 4 bases and J by 4 bases, with 6 bases of the junction left unmatched. The CDR3 is CASSLGTTPDTQYF. In DNA, the CDR3 is TGCGCCAGCAGCCTGGGGACTACTCCAGATACGCAGTATTTT.